Listed below are T cell receptor beta chains from one sample, sequenced in a study of blood T cell repertoires in COVID-19. Sequenced by immunoSEQ multiplex PCR; TCRdb stores in-frame clones only, minus some. The sample has about 39,000 clones; 75% to 90% are singletons. The sequenced sample was peripheral blood. The source of these receptors is a man in his sixties with acute or convalescent COVID-19. Both conserved end residues are part of each CDR3. The D gene is left open where the match is weak. Not every row has a clone size; where given, it reads once, few, many or a size class.

TRBD2 | . | TRBJ2-7 | TRBV7-2 | TGTGCCAGCAGCCTGATCGGGGGGGAGTCCTACGAGCAGTACTTC | CASSLIGGESYEQYF
. | . | TRBJ2-7 | TRBV9 | TGTGCCAGCAGCGAGACAAGCGGTATCGGCTACGAGCAGTACTTC | CASSETSGIGYEQYF
. | . | TRBJ2-3 | TRBV11-2 | TGTGCCAGCAGCTTAGATGGGCAGGGGACGCAGTATTTT | CASSLDGQGTQYF
TRBD2 | . | TRBJ2-7 | TRBV24-1 | TGTGCTACCCGGACTTTAGCGGGGTTTAGCTCCTACGAGCAGTACTTC | CATRTLAGFSSYEQYF
. | . | TRBJ1-1 | TRBV19 | TGTGCCAGTAGTATTGGATTTGAGGCGAACACTGAAGCTTTCTTT | CASSIGFEANTEAFF
. | few | TRBJ2-5 | TRBV5-5 | TGTGCCAGCAGAACAGGACAGTTTCTCGATAGGACCCAGTACTTC | CASRTGQFLDRTQYF
. | . | TRBJ2-7 | TRBV5-1 | TGCGCCAGCAGCATAAACAGGGACCCCTACGAGCAGTACTTC | CASSINRDPYEQYF
TRBD1 | . | TRBJ2-1 | TRBV5-1 | TGCGCCAGCAGCTCACAGGGGATGGTGAATGAGCAGTTCTTC | CASSSQGMVNEQFF
. | . | TRBJ1-1 | TRBV28 | TGTGCCAGCAGGCTAATGGGAGGGAACACTGAAGCTTTCTTT | CASRLMGGNTEAFF
TRBD1 | . | TRBJ2-5 | TRBV6-5 | TGTGCCAGTTCCGGGCAACAGGGGGCGTATGAGACCCAGTACTTC | CASSGQQGAYETQYF
TRBD2 | . | TRBJ2-3 | TRBV9 | TGTGCCAGCAGCGTAGCGGCTAGCGGGCTAACAGATACGCAGTATTTT | CASSVAASGLTDTQYF
. | . | TRBJ2-2 | TRBV7-2 | TGTGCCAGCAGCTTGGTCAGGGGGGTTTCGGGGGAGCTGTTTTTT | CASSLVRGVSGELFF
. | . | TRBJ2-6 | TRBV3-1/TRBV3-2 | TGTGCCAGCAGCTTCCGCTTGGGGCTCGGTGTCCTGACTTTC | CASSFRLGLGVLTF
TRBD1 | . | TRBJ2-2 | TRBV5-1 | TGCGCCAGCAGTCGGGACAGCCTGGCGCTGTTTTTT | CASSRDSLALFF
TRBD1 | . | TRBJ2-4 | TRBV20-1 | TGCAGTGCGGACAGGGAAAACATTCAGTACTTC | CSADRENIQYF
TRBD1 | once | TRBJ1-5 | TRBV18 | TGTGCCAGCTCACCAGGGCAGGGGGTAGAGCAGCCCCAGCATTTT | CASSPGQGVEQPQHF
. | . | TRBJ2-1 | TRBV7-2 | TGTGCCAGCAGACCTGGGGCGGCGAATGAGCAGTTCTTC | CASRPGAANEQFF
TRBD1 | . | TRBJ2-5 | TRBV6-2/TRBV6-3 | TGTGCCAGCAGTTCCGGGACAGTAAGGGAGACCCAGTACTTC | CASSSGTVRETQYF
. | . | TRBJ2-1 | TRBV7-9 | TGTGCCAGCAGCTTAGCCTCGGGAGTAACCTACAATGAGCAGTTCTTC | CASSLASGVTYNEQFF
. | . | TRBJ1-2 | TRBV21-1 | TGTGCCAGCAGCAAAGACCGGGGGAATGGCTACACCTTC | CASSKDRGNGYTF
. | . | TRBJ2-2 | TRBV28 | TGTGCCAGCATGGGGGCTAGCAGAACCGGGGAGCTGTTTTTT | CASMGASRTGELFF
. | . | TRBJ2-2 | TRBV15 | TGTGCCACCAGCAAGGAGGGTGGAGGGGTTGGCACCGGGGAGCTGTTTTTT | CATSKEGGGVGTGELFF
. | . | TRBJ1-5 | TRBV30 | TGTGCCTGGAGTGTACAGTATAGCAATCAGCCCCAGCATTTT | CAWSVQYSNQPQHF
TRBD1 | few | TRBJ1-2 | TRBV6-2/TRBV6-3 | TGTGCCAGCAGCCCCGGAGGACAGGGGGTCGGCTATGGCTACACCTTC | CASSPGGQGVGYGYTF
. | . | TRBJ2-7 | TRBV9 | TGTGCCAGCAGCGTGGACCGGGGCGCGGGGGAGCAGTACTTC | CASSVDRGAGEQYF
. | once | TRBJ2-1 | TRBV3-1/TRBV3-2 | TGTGCCAGCAGCCAAGGGGCTGAGCAGTTCTTC | CASSQGAEQFF
. | . | TRBJ2-5 | TRBV18 | TGTGCCAGCTCTCACGAAGGGGCGACGAGAGAGACCCAGTACTTC | CASSHEGATRETQYF
. | once | TRBJ2-2 | TRBV5-1 | TGCGCCAGCAGAAGAGGAGGATCGGGAACCGGGGAGCTGTTTTTT | CASRRGGSGTGELFF
TRBD2 | . | TRBJ2-7 | TRBV7-9 | TGTGCCAGCAGCCGTTCGGGGGGATCCGACGAGCAGTACTTC | CASSRSGGSDEQYF
TRBD2 | . | TRBJ2-1 | TRBV11-3 | TGTGCCAGCAGCTTAGGCGGGGGGAATGAGCAGTTCTTC | CASSLGGGNEQFF
. | . | TRBJ2-5 | TRBV5-1 | TGCGCCAGCAGCCTTGCGCGAGAGACCCAGTACTTC | CASSLARETQYF
. | . | TRBJ2-7 | TRBV3-1/TRBV3-2 | TGTGCCAGCAGTCTAGGGGCTTACGAGCAGTACTTC | CASSLGAYEQYF
. | . | TRBJ2-7 | TRBV3-1/TRBV3-2 | TGTGCCAGCAGCCAAGAGGGGGGGCAGTACTTC | CASSQEGGQYF
. | . | TRBJ2-1 | TRBV7-8 | TGTGCCAGCAGCTTCCGATTGGGGCAGCCTTACAATGAGCAGTTCTTC | CASSFRLGQPYNEQFF
. | few | TRBJ1-1 | TRBV2 | TGTGCCAGCAGGGCCACAGTGGGGGCTGGGAACACTGAAGCTTTCTTT | CASRATVGAGNTEAFF
. | . | TRBJ2-2 | TRBV24-1 | TGTGCCACCAGTGATCCCACAGGGTCCGGGGAGCTGTTTTTT | CATSDPTGSGELFF
TRBD2 | . | TRBJ2-7 | TRBV7-6 | TGTGCCAGCAGCTTAGTTTTAGCGGGGGGGGTCTACGAGCAGTACTTC | CASSLVLAGGVYEQYF
TRBD1 | . | TRBJ1-2 | TRBV30 | TGTGCCTACGACAGGGTTGGTGGCTACACCTTC | CAYDRVGGYTF
TRBD2 | . | TRBJ2-7 | TRBV18 | TGTGCCAGCTCACCACCGGGAGGGGCTGGATCCGAGCAGTACTTC | CASSPPGGAGSEQYF
TRBD1 | . | TRBJ1-2 | TRBV6-5 | TGTGCCAGCAGTTACTTTGACAGGGGCTATGGCTACACCTTC | CASSYFDRGYGYTF
. | . | TRBJ1-5 | TRBV19 | TGTGCCAGTAGTATATGGGAGGATCAGCCCCAGCATTTT | CASSIWEDQPQHF
TRBD2 | . | TRBJ2-1 | TRBV15 | TGTGCCACCAGCTCCACTAGCGGGGGGGCATCCGAGCAGTTCTTC | CATSSTSGGASEQFF
TRBD2 | . | TRBJ2-1 | TRBV4-3 | TGCGCCAGCAGCCGCGCGGCGGGGGGGATGTCGTCCTACAATGAGCAGTTCTTC | CASSRAAGGMSSYNEQFF
. | few | TRBJ2-1 | TRBV5-4 | TGTGCCAGCAGCATAAACAACGACGGGAATGAGCAGTTCTTC | CASSINNDGNEQFF
TRBD1 | once | TRBJ2-7 | TRBV29-1 | TGCAGCGTACTCCGACAGGGGTCCTACGAGCAGTACTTC | CSVLRQGSYEQYF
. | once | TRBJ1-3 | TRBV5-1 | TGCGCCAGCAAAAACTCAGGAAACACCATATATTTT | CASKNSGNTIYF
. | . | TRBJ1-5 | TRBV7-8 | TGTGCCAGCAGCTTAGAGGGGTTCAATCAGCCCCAGCATTTT | CASSLEGFNQPQHF
. | . | TRBJ1-3 | TRBV18 | TGTGCCAGCTCACCCAAGGACAGCCTCGGAAACACCATATATTTT | CASSPKDSLGNTIYF
TRBD1 | . | TRBJ2-5 | TRBV7-6 | TGTGCCAGCAGCTTATGGTCCGGACAGGCGCAAGAGACCCAGTACTTC | CASSLWSGQAQETQYF
. | . | TRBJ2-2 | TRBV24-1 | TGTGCCACCAGTGATGTCCGGGACAAGAACACCGGGGAGCTGTTTTTT | CATSDVRDKNTGELFF
. | . | TRBJ1-5 | TRBV30 | TGTGCCTGGAGTGGACACGACAATCAGCCCCAGCATTTT | CAWSGHDNQPQHF
. | once | TRBJ2-3 | TRBV29-1 | TGCAGCGTTGAAGGGGGGCCGAGATATCCAGATACGCAGTATTTT | CSVEGGPRYPDTQYF
. | . | TRBJ1-2 | TRBV10-3 | TGTGCCATCAGTGAACCGTGGGGAGGGAGCGACTATGGCTACACCTTC | CAISEPWGGSDYGYTF
TRBD2 | . | TRBJ2-5 | TRBV27 | TGTGCCAGCAGTTTATCGATGGCGGGGGGCCAAGAGACCCAGTACTTC | CASSLSMAGGQETQYF
. | once | TRBJ1-1 | TRBV27 | TGTGCCAGCAGTTTCGGACAGAAGAACACTGAAGCTTTCTTT | CASSFGQKNTEAFF